The 23 T cell receptor beta chains below come from one sample, sequenced in a study of blood T cell repertoires in COVID-19. Profiled with immunoSEQ multiplex PCR; TCRdb holds only in-frame clones, not every one. The table lists about 300,000 clones, about 85% of them singletons, with 5.5% to 6% in the top ten. The sequenced sample was PBMCs or T cells enriched from blood (not recorded which). All receptors derive from a young woman who had recovered from COVID-19.

The CDR3 bases are TGTGCCAGCAGCTTCCGCTACAATGAGCAGTTCTTC. Protein product: CASSFRYNEQFF. The genes are TRBV11-3 and TRBJ2-1; no clear D. The V end lost 3 bases, the J end lost 3 bases, and 3 bases lay between the germline ends. CDR3 length: 12 residues. CDR1 SGHNT and CDR2 YENEEA come from the germline V gene.

This clone was observed a few times. The V call is TRBV10-1, the J call TRBJ1-5; no clear D. CDR1 and CDR2 from the germline V gene are WNHNN and SYGVQD (reference sequence). The CDR3 runs 15 residues. With 0 bases removed from V and 2 bases from J, the gap between germline ends came to 8 bases. The CDR3: CASSESGRGNQPQHF. The CDR3 DNA reads as TGCGCCAGCAGTGAGTCAGGGAGAGGCAATCAGCCCCAGCATTTT.

The chain employs TRBV6-5 and TRBJ1-1, with a possible D match to TRBD1 (5 bases). The CDR3 consists of 13 residues. The V gene's germline CDR1 is MNHEY and CDR2 SVGAGI. The germline V and J ends were trimmed by 2 bases and 5 bases, with 9 bases remaining between them. The CDR3 DNA is TGTGCCAGCAGTTACGATCCAGGGACTGAAGCTTTCTTT. As protein: CASSYDPGTEAFF.

This clone was counted once. The chain is built from TRBV9 and TRBJ2-3; 10 bases are a match to TRBD2. Germline-derived CDR1 and CDR2 are SGDLS and YYNGEE. There are 16 residues in the CDR3. The V and J ends lost 0 bases and 4 bases, in that order; junction bases with no gene match: 5. The CDR3 DNA reads TGTGCCAGCAGCGTAGACAGCGGGGGGGATCCAGATACGCAGTATTTT. Its translation: CASSVDSGGDPDTQYF.

V is TRBV12-3 or TRBV12-4 and J is TRBJ2-2; a weak D match, TRBD1 (5 bases). Trimming shortened V by 2 bases and J by 6 bases, and 7 bases separated the two germline ends. The CDR3 runs to 13 residues. CDR3 residues: CASSLWGAGELFF. The DNA of the CDR3 is TGTGCCAGCAGTTTATGGGGCGCCGGGGAGCTGTTTTTT.

This clone was detected only once. The chain has TRBV20-1 and TRBJ2-1, with D unclear. The germline CDR1 and CDR2 sequences are DFQATT and SNEGSKA (reference sequence). This CDR3 has 11 residues. Trimming shortened V by 3 bases and J by 6 bases, and 6 bases separated the two germline ends. CDR3 nucleotide sequence: TGCAGTGCTAGTCGTAGCAATGAGCAGTTCTTC. It is translated as CSASRSNEQFF.

This clone came up once. The chain recombines TRBV6-5 with TRBJ1-1; D not resolved. V gave up 6 bases and J gave up 1 base, with 9 bases separating them. This CDR3 spans 13 amino acids. In germline, CDR1 is MNHEY, CDR2 SVGAGI. Here the CDR3 DNA reads TGTGCCAGCAGGGGCCGGAAGAACACTGAAGCTTTCTTT. Residues: CASRGRKNTEAFF.

The chain employs TRBV9 and TRBJ1-2; a possible D gene is TRBD1 (6 bases). Trimming cost V 3 bases and J 1 base, with 13 bases left between them. Germline V gene sequence: CDR1 SGDLS, CDR2 YYNGEE. This CDR3 comprises 15 residues. The CDR3 here is CASSGGGRLNYGYTF. CDR3 sequence (DNA): TGTGCCAGCAGCGGCGGGGGCAGGCTTAACTATGGCTACACCTTC.

The rearrangement joins TRBV5-4 to TRBJ2-5; TRBD2 aligns across 10 bases. Unmatched junction bases numbered 4, after V lost 4 bases and J lost 1 base. The CDR3 sequence is 15 residues long. Germline CDR1 is SGHNT and CDR2 is YYREEE (reference sequence). CDR3: CASSHSGGIQETQYF. The CDR3 nucleotides are TGTGCCAGCAGCCATAGCGGGGGGATCCAAGAGACCCAGTACTTC.

The chain carries TRBV19 and TRBJ2-1, with TRBD2 matching over 7 bases. Germline trimming cut 2 bases from V and 5 bases from J; bases unmatched to any gene: 6. From germline, CDR1 is LNHDA and CDR2 SQIVND (reference sequence). This CDR3 region has 15 residues. CDR3 in amino acids: CASSIMGGGNNEQFF. CDR3 DNA sequence: TGTGCCAGTAGTATAATGGGGGGGGGAAACAATGAGCAGTTCTTC.

The chain combines TRBV5-1 with TRBJ2-5; 7 bases map to TRBD2. From germline, CDR1 is SGHRS and CDR2 YFSETQ. J lost 13 bases, V lost 0 bases, and 6 bases had no gene match. The length of the CDR3 is 12 residues. CDR3 bases: TGCGCCAGCAGCTTGGAGCCAGGGAGGGGGTACTTC. As protein: CASSLEPGRGYF.

This chain joins TRBV25-1 and TRBJ2-7; 12 positions agree with TRBD1. Germline V gene sequence: CDR1 MGHDK, CDR2 SYGVNS. The CDR3 length is 13 residues. V was clipped by 9 bases and J by 4 bases; unmatched bases: 4. The DNA of the CDR3 is TGTGCCAGTGTGGGACAGGGGGCGTACGAGCAGTACTTC. It specifies CASVGQGAYEQYF.

There are many counts of this clone. This rearrangement joins TRBV7-9 to TRBJ2-7; D possibly corresponds to TRBD2 (6 bases). The germline V gene has CDR1 SEHNR and CDR2 FQNEAQ (reference sequence). The CDR3 spans 14 residues. V shed 2 bases and J shed 3 bases, with 11 bases lying between them. The CDR3 region is CASSLIGRDYEQYF. CDR3 DNA: TGTGCCAGCAGCTTAATCGGGCGGGACTACGAGCAGTACTTC.

The chain has TRBV2 and TRBJ1-2, with D hard to call. V lost 8 bases to trimming and J lost 8 bases, with 21 bases between them. Per germline, CDR1 SNHLY and CDR2 FYNNEI. The CDR3 runs to 14 residues. As DNA, the CDR3 is TGTGCCAGCCTGGAGGTGGGCGCGGCATCGGGCTACACCTTC. Translation: CASLEVGAASGYTF.

The sample holds a few counts of this clone. The chain combines TRBV7-9 with TRBJ2-7, with D perhaps matching TRBD2 (7 bases). CDR1 SEHNR and CDR2 FQNEAQ come from the germline V gene (reference sequence). Trimming removed 4 bases from V and 5 bases from J, with 15 bases in between. CDR3 length: 14 amino acids. CDR3 nucleotides: TGTGCCAGCAGCTCCCCACGGGGGGCGGACGAGCAGTACTTC. It specifies CASSSPRGADEQYF.

V gene TRBV30 combines with J gene TRBJ1-1; TRBD1 might be the D (5 bases). CDR1 is GTSNPN and CDR2 is SVGIG in the germline V gene (reference sequence). The CDR3 extends over 13 amino acids. Trimming left V 2 bases short and J 2 bases short, with 9 bases between. This chain's CDR3 is CAWSLQANTEAFF. The CDR3 DNA reads TGTGCCTGGAGTCTACAGGCTAACACTGAAGCTTTCTTT. The full variable domain, with the rest looked up from reference TRBV30 and TRBJ1-1, is SQTIHQWPATLVQPVGSPLSLECTVEGTSNPNLYWYRQAAGRGLQLLFYSVGIGQISSEVPQNLSASRPQDRQFILSSKKLLLSDSGFYLCAWSLQANTEAFFGQGTRLTVV.

This clone was seen only a few times. This chain links TRBV5-1 with TRBJ1-1, with 7 nucleotides matching TRBD1. The length of the CDR3 is 15 residues. Germline-derived CDR1 and CDR2 are SGHRS and YFSETQ. The V gene end was trimmed by 5 bases and the J gene end by 1 base; junction bases not matched to a gene: 8. CDR3: CASSPLTGANTEAFF. The CDR3 nucleotides are TGCGCCAGCAGTCCTTTAACAGGGGCGAACACTGAAGCTTTCTTT.

V gene TRBV16 combines with J gene TRBJ1-6; D is uncertain. V dropped 2 bases and J dropped 5 bases, with 10 bases sitting between them. The CDR3 totals 15 residues. Germline lookup yields CDR1 KGHSY and CDR2 FQNENV. CDR3 region: CASSQTRNDNSPLHF. CDR3 coding DNA: TGTGCCAGCAGCCAAACACGAAACGATAATTCACCCCTCCACTTT.

J is TRBJ1-4 and V is TRBV14, with TRBD1 matching over 7 bases. V lost 2 bases to trimming and J lost 0 bases; unmatched junction nucleotides: 0. This CDR3 contains 15 residues. The germline CDR1 and CDR2 sequences are SGHDN and FVKESK. The CDR3, as DNA: TGTGCCAGCAGCCAACAGGGGGCAACTAATGAAAAACTGTTTTTT. This codes for CASSQQGATNEKLFF.

The sample holds a few counts of this clone. This sequence joins TRBV29-1 and TRBJ1-3; D is unclear. Trimming removed 2 bases from V and 4 bases from J, with 3 bases in between. This CDR3 spans 11 amino acids. CDR1 SQVTM and CDR2 ANQGSEA come from the germline V gene. The CDR3 loop is CSVEQGNTIYF. The CDR3 region has the DNA TGCAGCGTTGAACAGGGAAACACCATATATTTT.

This clone was seen just once. V usage is TRBV6-6 and J usage is TRBJ1-1; D is perhaps TRBD1 (6 bases). CDR1 is MNHNY and CDR2 is SVGAGI in the germline V gene (reference sequence). CDR3 length: 14 residues. The V gene lost 6 bases and the J gene lost 7 bases, with 18 bases spanning the gap. CDR3 bases: TGTGCCAGCAGCTCACAGGGAAGGGGTGGTGAAGCTTTCTTT. The encoded protein is CASSSQGRGGEAFF.

This chain uses TRBV19 with TRBJ2-7, with no clear D. Germline V gene lookup returns CDR1 LNHDA and CDR2 SQIVND (reference sequence). There are 15 residues in the CDR3. V was clipped by 1 base and J by 3 bases, with 13 bases between them. The CDR3 nucleotides are TGTGCCAGTAGTATAGCGCCAGAAAACCTCTACGAGCAGTACTTC. Residues: CASSIAPENLYEQYF.

The chain carries TRBV5-6 and TRBJ2-1, with D unresolved. The V and J ends lost 1 base and 0 bases respectively, with 11 bases between them. This CDR3 contains 16 residues. Germline CDR1 SGHDT, CDR2 YYEEEE. CDR3 DNA sequence: TGTGCCAGCAGCTTGTTACCAGAAAGCTCCTACAATGAGCAGTTCTTC. Its translation is CASSLLPESSYNEQFF.